This paragraph reports one T cell receptor beta chain. The data were taken from a study of control samples from healthy donors and cancer patients. Profiling relied on immunoSEQ multiplex PCR, and the TCRdb table lists in-frame clones only, not all of them. The top ten hold 13% to 15% of the sample, which has around 100,000 clones, almost 90% seen once. Specimen: blood. The TCR was taken from a man in his thirties or forties in good health.

The CDR3 loop is CASSFGALSLNYGYTF. For the CDR3, the DNA is TGCGCCAGCAGCTTCGGGGCCCTTTCTCTTAACTATGGCTACACCTTC. The chain combines TRBV5-1 with TRBJ1-2, with D possibly matching TRBD1 (5 bases). Germline assignment: CDR1 SGHRS and CDR2 YFSETQ. V was trimmed by 2 bases and J by 1 base, leaving 15 bases between them. The CDR3 is made up of 16 amino acids. The variable domain in full, completed from reference TRBV5-1 and TRBJ1-2, reads KAGVTQTPRYLIKTRGQQVTLSCSPISGHRSVSWYQQTPGQGLQFLFEYFSETQRNKGNFPGRFSGRQFSNSRSEMNVSTLELGDSALYLCASSFGALSLNYGYTFGSGTRLTVV.